This entry lists 32 T cell receptor beta chains sequenced from one sample in a study of blood T cell repertoires in COVID-19 (dated by TCRdb to about 2020). Library preparation was by the immunoSEQ multiplex PCR assay. The immuneACCESS repertoire file appears here via TCRdb, limited to in-frame rearrangements. These files lack a portion of the clones; in checked studies, under half of the deficit traces to unresolved V genes, and the cause of the others is not known. This sample lists some 77,000 clones; roughly 83% were detected once. The ten biggest clones cover approximately 28% of the sample. What was sequenced was peripheral blood. The receptors derive from a man aged 65-85 years with acute or convalescent COVID-19.

The chain recombines TRBV19 with TRBJ2-3, with TRBD1 matching over 11 bases. Germline lookup yields CDR1 LNHDA and CDR2 SQIVND (reference sequence). The CDR3 is 15 amino acids. Trimming removed 10 bases from V and 4 bases from J; junction bases left unmatched: 10. CDR3 residues: CATSRGTGGADTQYF. DNA of the CDR3: TGTGCCACCTCCAGGGGGACAGGGGGGGCAGATACGCAGTATTTT.

This sequence joins TRBV19 and TRBJ2-2; D is possibly TRBD2 (6 bases). Trimming took 5 bases from V and 4 from J, leaving 11 bases between them. CDR1 is LNHDA and CDR2 is SQIVND in the germline V gene (reference sequence). This CDR3 has 14 amino acids. CDR3 bases: TGTGCCAGTAGTGCGGGACTCATCACCGGGGAGCTGTTTTTT. Translating it yields CASSAGLITGELFF. Using reference TRBV19 and TRBJ2-2 for the parts outside the CDR3, the full variable domain is DGGITQSPKYLFRKEGQNVTLSCEQNLNHDAMYWYRQDPGQGLRLIYYSQIVNDFQKGDIAEGYSVSREKKESFPLTVTSAQKNPTAFYLCASSAGLITGELFFGEGSRLTVL.

This rearrangement joins TRBV3-1 (or the pseudogene TRBV3-2) to TRBJ1-5; TRBD1 aligns across 8 bases. The trim removed 6 bases at V and 4 bases at J, leaving 8 bases unmatched. The germline CDR1 and CDR2 sequences are LGHDT and YNNKEL (reference sequence). The CDR3 runs to 15 residues. This CDR3 is CASSPIGTGNQPQHF. In DNA, the CDR3 is TGTGCCAGCAGTCCCATTGGGACAGGAAATCAGCCCCAGCATTTT.

CDR3 coding DNA: TGTGCCAGCAGTTATTATGACAGGCCTTCCTTCTCCTACGAGCAGTACTTC. Protein: CASSYYDRPSFSYEQYF. The V and J genes are TRBV6-2 or TRBV6-3 and TRBJ2-7, with D maybe TRBD1 (6 bases). V lost 3 bases, J lost 0 bases, and 18 bases lay in between. The germline gives CDR1 MNHEY, CDR2 SVGEGT. The CDR3 has 17 amino acids.

The chain combines TRBV27 with TRBJ1-6; no clear D gene. The length of the CDR3 is 14 residues. Trimming cost V 6 bases and J 7 bases, with 13 bases left between them. The germline V gene has CDR1 MNHEY and CDR2 SMNVEV (reference sequence). DNA of the CDR3: TGTGCCAGCAGGTTTCGGGGAGGCAATTCACCCCTCCACTTT. It is translated as CASRFRGGNSPLHF.

The gene calls are TRBV14 and TRBJ2-1; 10 bases map to TRBD1. The length of the CDR3 is 16 residues. Germline loops: CDR1 SGHDN, CDR2 FVKESK. The junction had 12 bases not matched to a gene; V was cut back by 3 bases and J by 10 bases. The CDR3 spells CASSHIRTGGIGEQFF. CDR3 coding DNA: TGTGCCAGCAGCCACATAAGGACAGGGGGGATCGGCGAGCAGTTCTTC. The variable domain in full, with the rest retrieved from reference TRBV14 and TRBJ2-1, is EAGVTQFPSHSVIEKGQTVTLRCDPISGHDNLYWYRRVMGKEIKFLLHFVKESKQDESGMPNNRFLAERTGGTYSTLKVQPAELEDSGVYFCASSHIRTGGIGEQFFGPGTRLTVL.

J is TRBJ1-1 and V is TRBV6-5; D is possibly TRBD1 (6 bases). The germline gives CDR1 MNHEY, CDR2 SVGAGI. V was pared by 4 bases and J by 11 bases, with 20 bases between. The CDR3 extends over 14 amino acids. CDR3 nucleotide sequence: TGTGCCAGCAGTTCCGGCGGGGGGCGACCCCCGGCTTTCTTT. This translates into CASSSGGGRPPAFF.

This chain links TRBV3-1 (or the pseudogene TRBV3-2) with TRBJ2-5, with D maybe TRBD1 (5 bases). CDR1 LGHDT and CDR2 YNNKEL come from the germline V gene (reference sequence). This CDR3 contains 13 residues. The ends were cut back, 2 bases at V and 5 bases at J, with 9 bases in the middle. CDR3 coding DNA: TGTGCCAGCAGCCAACAGGGTAGCGAGACCCAGTACTTC. Protein sequence: CASSQQGSETQYF.

V is TRBV6-5 and J is TRBJ1-6; D ambiguous. CDR3 size: 15 residues. Trimming removed 0 bases at V and 11 bases at J, with 14 bases between. Germline V gene data show CDR1 as MNHEY and CDR2 as SVGAGI. The CDR3 here is CASSYSSALGAPLHF. CDR3 nucleotides: TGTGCCAGCAGTTACTCCTCAGCGCTCGGGGCACCCCTCCACTTT.

The chain has TRBV19 and TRBJ1-2, with 7 bases matching TRBD1. CDR1 and CDR2 (germline): LNHDA, SQIVND (reference sequence). The J segment lost 3 bases and the V segment lost 3 bases, leaving 7 bases of the junction unmatched. The CDR3 covers 15 residues. The CDR3 spells CASSMNRDSYYGYTF. The CDR3 coding sequence is TGTGCCAGTAGTATGAACCGGGACAGCTACTATGGCTACACCTTC.

The genes are TRBV18 and TRBJ2-1, with D tentatively TRBD2 (6 bases). The CDR3 has 14 residues. V was trimmed by 4 bases and J by 5 bases, leaving 12 bases between them. Germline loops: CDR1 KGHSH, CDR2 LQKENI. The CDR3 coding sequence is TGTGCCAGCTCACAGCGGGCCTTAGACAATGAGCAGTTCTTC. Translation gives CASSQRALDNEQFF.

CDR3 in DNA: TGTGCCAGCAGCGATACACCCTGGACAGGGGGTAGCTATGGCTACACCTTC. Translating gives CASSDTPWTGGSYGYTF. V and J are TRBV5-6 and TRBJ1-2, with 10 nucleotides matching TRBD1. CDR3 length: 17 residues. CDR1 is SGHDT, CDR2 YYEEEE, per germline. With 4 bases clipped from V and 4 bases from J, the junction kept 13 bases outside the gene matches. Full variable domain (missing parts from reference TRBV5-6 and TRBJ1-2): DAGVTQSPTHLIKTRGQQVTLRCSPKSGHDTVSWYQQALGQGPQFIFQYYEEEERQRGNFPDRFSGHQFPNYSSELNVNALLLGDSALYLCASSDTPWTGGSYGYTFGSGTRLTVV.

The chain links TRBV28 to TRBJ1-4; tentative D call: TRBD1 (6 bases). Between the trimmed V and J ends, which lost 1 base and 6 bases, there was a span of 12 bases. The V gene's germline CDR1 is MDHEN and CDR2 SYDVKM. The CDR3 runs to 15 residues. The CDR3 DNA sequence: TGTGCCAGCAGTTTATCCGCAAAGGGGGATGAAAAACTGTTTTTT. It yields the protein CASSLSAKGDEKLFF.

The chain has TRBV4-2 and TRBJ2-3; a weak D match, TRBD2 (6 bases). Trimming stripped 0 bases from V and 5 bases from J, with 12 bases between. Germline assignment: CDR1 LGHNA and CDR2 YNFKEQ. This CDR3 spans 15 amino acids. CDR3 in amino acids: CASSQDWTGEDTQYF. The CDR3, as DNA: TGTGCCAGCAGCCAAGATTGGACGGGAGAAGATACGCAGTATTTT.

On this clone: Other DNA variants within this sample encode the same CDR3. The gene calls are TRBV6-5 and TRBJ1-1; D is unresolved. Germline V CDR1 and CDR2: MNHEY, SVGAGI. V dropped 2 bases and J dropped 3 bases, with 7 bases sitting between them. CDR3 size: 13 residues. This CDR3 reads CASSYAGDTEAFF. The CDR3 coding sequence is TGTGCCAGCAGTTACGCGGGAGACACTGAAGCTTTCTTT.

The rearrangement links TRBV25-1 to TRBJ1-1, with TRBD1 matching 7 bases. The CDR3 totals 17 residues. Germline CDR1 and CDR2: MGHDK and SYGVNS. Unmatched junction bases numbered 11, after V lost 1 base and J lost 3 bases. The CDR3 nucleotides are TGTGCCAGCAGTGAATCCCCCCTCCAACAGGGGTACACTGAAGCTTTCTTT. The encoded protein is CASSESPLQQGYTEAFF.

This chain uses TRBV6-1 with TRBJ1-2; no definite D call. The ends were cut back, 3 bases at V and 3 bases at J, with 8 bases in the middle. The CDR3 extends over 13 amino acids. Germline lookup yields CDR1 MNHNS and CDR2 SASEGT. CDR3 DNA sequence: TGTGCCAGCAGTGACCCCGGGGACTATGGCTACACCTTC. Amino acids: CASSDPGDYGYTF.

This clone was recorded a few times. The rearrangement uses TRBV5-4 and TRBJ1-2; 8 bases are a match to TRBD1. The CDR3 sequence is 14 residues long. Trimming removed 0 bases from V and 2 bases from J; junction bases left unmatched: 0. Germline values: CDR1 SGHNT, CDR2 YYREEE (reference sequence). The CDR3 DNA reads as TGTGCCAGCAGCTTGGGGGACAGGAACTATGGCTACACCTTC. Translated, it gives CASSLGDRNYGYTF.

In the case of this clone: The sample carries other DNA sequences with the same CDR3. The chain recombines TRBV9 with TRBJ1-5; maybe TRBD1 (5 bases). Deletions cut 2 bases from V and 3 bases from J, with 9 bases between. CDR1 and CDR2 (germline): SGDLS, YYNGEE. This CDR3 has 14 residues. The CDR3: CASSVGQFNQPQHF. The CDR3 nucleotides read TGTGCCAGCAGCGTGGGGCAGTTCAATCAGCCCCAGCATTTT.

The chain carries TRBV29-1 and TRBJ2-1; D may be TRBD1 (6 bases). V gave up 4 bases and J gave up 7 bases, with 17 bases separating them. There are 14 residues in the CDR3. Germline V gene sequence: CDR1 SQVTM, CDR2 ANQGSEA. Here the CDR3 reads CSVAPQGFTNEQFF. DNA for the CDR3: TGCAGCGTTGCTCCTCAGGGGTTCACGAATGAGCAGTTCTTC.

This clone appeared a few times. The V call is TRBV19, the J call TRBJ2-1, with 11 bases that match TRBD2. This CDR3 spans 15 amino acids. V was clipped by 4 bases and J by 8 bases; unmatched bases: 7. Germline CDR1 and CDR2: LNHDA and SQIVND (reference sequence). Here the CDR3 DNA reads TGTGCCAGTAGTACACTAGCGGGAGTAATCGATGAGCAGTTCTTC. It encodes CASSTLAGVIDEQFF.

The chain employs TRBV12-5 and TRBJ2-1, with a weak D call TRBD1 (6 bases). Trimming shortened V by 6 bases and J by 5 bases, and 17 bases separated the two germline ends. Germline lookup yields CDR1 LGHNT and CDR2 FRNRAP. The CDR3 is 15 residues long. The CDR3 nucleotides are TGTGCTAGTGGGTTACAGGGAATTCCCCACAATGAGCAGTTCTTC. It is translated as CASGLQGIPHNEQFF.

The chain joins TRBV7-3 to TRBJ2-1; 8 bases agree with TRBD1. The CDR3 extends over 15 amino acids. CDR1 SGHTA and CDR2 FQGTGA come from the germline V gene. V shed 5 bases and J 9 bases; nucleotides not matched to a gene: 12. As DNA, the CDR3 is TGTGCCAGCAGCCCCTCGAACAGGGGGGTTGGTGAGCAGTTCTTC. The encoded protein is CASSPSNRGVGEQFF. Full variable domain (outside the CDR3, taken from reference TRBV7-3 and TRBJ2-1): GAGVSQTPSNKVTEKGKYVELRCDPISGHTALYWYRQSLGQGPEFLIYFQGTGAADDSGLPNDRFFAVRPEGSVSTLKIQRTERGDSAVYLCASSPSNRGVGEQFFGPGTRLTVL.

This clone was seen a single time. The rearrangement joins TRBV6-6 to TRBJ2-6; unclear D gene. Germline loops: CDR1 MNHNY, CDR2 SVGAGI (reference sequence). Trimming left V 4 bases short and J 1 base short, with 2 bases between. The CDR3 spans 13 residues. Here the CDR3 reads CASSSSGANVLTF. The CDR3 DNA sequence: TGTGCCAGCAGTTCGTCTGGGGCCAACGTCCTGACTTTC.

The chain links TRBV19 to TRBJ1-2; the match to TRBD1 covers 10 bases. The CDR3 covers 16 residues. Germline CDR1 and CDR2: LNHDA and SQIVND (reference sequence). Trimming took 5 bases from V and 7 from J; bases not matched to a gene: 13. This CDR3 reads CASSLTAGQGYFGYTF. CDR3 bases: TGTGCCAGTAGTCTCACAGCGGGACAGGGGTATTTTGGCTACACCTTC.

The rearrangement joins TRBV3-1 (or the pseudogene TRBV3-2) to TRBJ1-2; 9 bases agree with TRBD1. Germline V gives CDR1 LGHDT, CDR2 YNNKEL (reference sequence). J gave up 5 bases and V 0 bases, and 10 bases lay outside the gene matches. The CDR3 consists of 17 residues. The CDR3 reads CASSQDHGQGKSYGYTF. In DNA, the CDR3 is TGTGCCAGCAGCCAAGATCACGGACAGGGGAAATCATATGGCTACACCTTC.

The V gene is TRBV2, the J gene TRBJ1-5; 8 bases line up with TRBD1. The CDR3 runs to 13 residues. Germline values: CDR1 SNHLY, CDR2 FYNNEI. V lost 11 bases and J lost 4; bases outside the gene matches: 7. In DNA form, the CDR3 reads TGTGCCGGAAACCGGGACAGGAATCAGCCCCAGCATTTT. Amino acid sequence: CAGNRDRNQPQHF. Combining the CDR3 with reference TRBV2 and TRBJ1-5 gives the whole variable domain EPEVTQTPSHQVTQMGQEVILRCVPISNHLYFYWYRQILGQKVEFLVSFYNNEISEKSEIFDDQFSVERPDGSNFTLKIRSTKLEDSAMYFCAGNRDRNQPQHFGDGTRLSIL.

V and J are TRBV2 and TRBJ1-4; D not resolved. The V end lost 0 bases, the J end lost 4 bases, and 21 bases lay between the germline ends. In germline, CDR1 is SNHLY, CDR2 FYNNEI. This CDR3 spans 19 amino acids. The CDR3 DNA sequence: TGTGCCAGCAGTGAAGCCCCCCCCGGGGTGGATGCGGATAATGAAAAACTGTTTTTT. This translates into CASSEAPPGVDADNEKLFF.

The rearrangement uses TRBV20-1 and TRBJ1-3; a weak D match, TRBD1 (5 bases). The V gene lost 3 bases and the J gene lost 4 bases, with 16 bases spanning the gap. The CDR3 spans 15 residues. Germline V gene lookup returns CDR1 DFQATT and CDR2 SNEGSKA (reference sequence). CDR3 amino acids: CSASPTGGLGNTIYF. The CDR3 DNA sequence: TGCAGTGCTAGTCCGACGGGGGGGTTGGGAAACACCATATATTTT.

The rearrangement uses TRBV10-1 and TRBJ2-7, with 12 positions matching TRBD2. There are 16 residues in the CDR3. V dropped 0 bases and J dropped 4; count of bases not matched to a gene: 4. Germline loops: CDR1 WNHNN, CDR2 SYGVQD (reference sequence). CDR3 protein: CASSESLAGGPYEQYF. The CDR3 DNA sequence: TGCGCCAGCAGTGAGTCTCTAGCGGGAGGGCCATACGAGCAGTACTTC.

The J gene is TRBJ1-6, the V gene TRBV28; TRBD1 matches at 11 bases. CDR1 is MDHEN and CDR2 is SYDVKM in the germline V gene. The CDR3 is 16 residues long. V lost 5 bases and J lost 9; bases outside the gene matches: 9. Written as DNA, the CDR3 is TGTGCCAGCAGTGGTTCCGGGACAGGGGGGGGTTCACCCCTCCACTTT. It is translated as CASSGSGTGGGSPLHF.

J is TRBJ2-7 and V is TRBV27, with a tentative D call TRBD2 (5 bases). The CDR3 length is 11 residues. Germline V gene lookup returns CDR1 MNHEY and CDR2 SMNVEV (reference sequence). Trimming pared 8 bases from V and 5 bases from J, leaving 10 bases between. The CDR3 nucleotides read TGTGCCAGCGGGCGGGCTCACGAGCAGTACTTC. It specifies CASGRAHEQYF.